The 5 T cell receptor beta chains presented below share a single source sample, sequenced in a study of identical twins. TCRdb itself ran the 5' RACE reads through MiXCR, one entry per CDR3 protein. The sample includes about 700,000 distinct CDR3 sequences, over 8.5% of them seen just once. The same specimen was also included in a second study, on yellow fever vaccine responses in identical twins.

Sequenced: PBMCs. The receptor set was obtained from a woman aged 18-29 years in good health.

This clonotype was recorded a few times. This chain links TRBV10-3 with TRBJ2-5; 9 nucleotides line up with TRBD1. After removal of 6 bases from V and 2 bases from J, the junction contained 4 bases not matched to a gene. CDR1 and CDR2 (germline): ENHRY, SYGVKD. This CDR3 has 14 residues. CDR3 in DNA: TGTGCCATCAGGACAGGGGGGAAGCAAGAGACCCAGTACTTC. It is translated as CAIRTGGKQETQYF.

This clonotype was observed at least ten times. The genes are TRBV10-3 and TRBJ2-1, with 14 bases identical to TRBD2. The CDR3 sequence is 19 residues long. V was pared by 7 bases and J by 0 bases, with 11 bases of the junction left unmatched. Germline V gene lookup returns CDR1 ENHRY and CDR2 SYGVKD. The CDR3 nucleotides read TGTGCCATCACCGAAACAGGACTAGCGGGAGGAGGCTCCTACAATGAGCAGTTCTTC. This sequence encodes CAITETGLAGGGSYNEQFF.

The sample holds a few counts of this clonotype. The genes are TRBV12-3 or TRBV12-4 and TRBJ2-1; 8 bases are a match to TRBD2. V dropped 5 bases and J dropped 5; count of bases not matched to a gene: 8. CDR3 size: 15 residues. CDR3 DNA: TGTGCCAGCAGTGAAACCGGGACTAGGAACAATGAGCAGTTCTTC. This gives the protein CASSETGTRNNEQFF.

CDR3 coding DNA: TGTGCCAGCAGTTACCGGACGGGAGCTGGCACAGATACGCAGTATTTT. Amino acids: CASSYRTGAGTDTQYF. V is TRBV6-2 or TRBV6-3 and J is TRBJ2-3, with D possibly matching TRBD2 (6 bases). This CDR3 spans 16 amino acids. V gave up 2 bases and J gave up 1 base, with 13 bases separating them. CDR1 MNHEY and CDR2 SVGEGT come from the germline V gene.

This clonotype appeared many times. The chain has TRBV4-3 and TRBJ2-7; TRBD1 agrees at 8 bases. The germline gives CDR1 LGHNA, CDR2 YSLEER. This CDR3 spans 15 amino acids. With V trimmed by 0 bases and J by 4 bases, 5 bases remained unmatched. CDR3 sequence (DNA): TGCGCCAGCAGCCAAGATAGGGGACAGGATTACGAGCAGTACTTC. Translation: CASSQDRGQDYEQYF.